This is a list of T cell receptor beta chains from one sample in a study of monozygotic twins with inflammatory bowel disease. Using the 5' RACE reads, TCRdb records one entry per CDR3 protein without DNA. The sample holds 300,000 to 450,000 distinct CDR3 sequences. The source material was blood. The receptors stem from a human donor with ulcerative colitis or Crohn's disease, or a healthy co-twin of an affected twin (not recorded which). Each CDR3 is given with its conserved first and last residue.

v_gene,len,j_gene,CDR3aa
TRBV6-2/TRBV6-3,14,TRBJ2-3,CASSFLARTDTQYF
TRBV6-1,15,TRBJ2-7,CASSLSLQGPYEQYF
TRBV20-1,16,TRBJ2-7,CSAHSGGAGRPYEQYF
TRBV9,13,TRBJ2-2,CASSVQGTGELFF
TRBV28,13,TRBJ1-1,CASSEGVNTEAFF
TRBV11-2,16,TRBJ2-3,CASSLGAGTSFDTQYF
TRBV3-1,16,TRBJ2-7,CASSQEPQDTFYEQYF
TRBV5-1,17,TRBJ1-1,CASSLRRASEMNTEAFF
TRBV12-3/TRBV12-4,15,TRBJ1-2,CASSLRGTLTNGYTF
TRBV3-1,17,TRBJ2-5,CASSRKDRAWTQETQYF
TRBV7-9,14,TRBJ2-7,CASSLALREHEQYF
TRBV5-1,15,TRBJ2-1,CASSLYGAYSNEQFF
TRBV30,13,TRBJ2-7,CAWSSGGSYEQYF
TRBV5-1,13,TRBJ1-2,CASSLDGLYGYTF